The 20 T cell receptor beta chains presented below share a single source sample, sequenced in a study of OX40 agonist ivuxolimab in advanced cancers. Sequenced by immunoSEQ multiplex PCR; TCRdb stores in-frame clones only, minus some. The sample holds about 100,000 clones; 90% are singletons and the top ten take approximately 0.31%. Sequences were derived from CD4+ or CD8+ T cells sorted from blood, sampled in a trial of the OX40 agonist ivuxolimab. The receptors were gathered from an adult with an advanced solid tumor such as melanoma, head and neck, liver or kidney cancer.

This chain connects TRBV27 to TRBJ1-2; possibly TRBD1 for D (6 bases). The CDR3 runs 14 residues. CDR1 is MNHEY, CDR2 SMNVEV, per germline (reference sequence). The germline V and J ends were trimmed by 2 bases and 2 bases, with 9 bases remaining between them. CDR3 protein: CASSLSRGNYGYTF. CDR3 DNA sequence: TGTGCCAGCAGTTTAAGTAGGGGGAACTATGGCTACACCTTC.

The genes are TRBV27 and TRBJ1-2, with D uncertain. The CDR3 spans 17 residues. Trimming took off 5 bases at V and 4 bases at J, with 23 bases between the two ends. Germline loops: CDR1 MNHEY, CDR2 SMNVEV (reference sequence). The CDR3 is CASSPSYILLVSYGYTF. The CDR3 bases are TGTGCCAGCAGTCCTTCCTATATTCTGCTGGTGTCCTATGGCTACACCTTC.

The CDR3 bases are TGTGCCAGCAGTTCTGGGACAGGGGCGCTGTACACTGAAGCTTTCTTT. It encodes CASSSGTGALYTEAFF. The V gene is TRBV27, the J gene TRBJ1-1, with 10 bases that match TRBD1. The V and J ends lost 4 bases and 3 bases, in that order; junction bases with no gene match: 8. CDR1 and CDR2 from the germline V gene are MNHEY and SMNVEV (reference sequence). The CDR3 length is 16 residues.

The chain is built from TRBV2 and TRBJ2-3, with 9 bases lining up with TRBD2. The CDR3 loop spans 14 amino acids. Trimming at V came to 7 bases and at J to 5 bases, leaving 7 bases not matched to a gene. The germline gives CDR1 SNHLY, CDR2 FYNNEI. In DNA form, the CDR3 reads TGTGCCAGCAACCTAGCGGGATTGGGAGATACGCAGTATTTT. Its translation: CASNLAGLGDTQYF.

The chain couples TRBV7-3 to TRBJ2-6; maybe TRBD2 (6 bases). This CDR3 has 17 amino acids. The germline V gene has CDR1 SGHTA and CDR2 FQGTGA. Trimming took off 1 base at V and 0 bases at J, with 10 bases between the two ends. The CDR3 DNA is TGTGCCAGCAGCTTAAGGGGCGGGGACTCTGGGGCCAACGTCCTGACTTTC. Translated: CASSLRGGDSGANVLTF.

The chain recombines TRBV2 with TRBJ1-5; D possibly corresponds to TRBD1 (5 bases). V was trimmed by 4 bases and J by 6 bases, leaving 10 bases between them. Germline V gene sequence: CDR1 SNHLY, CDR2 FYNNEI. CDR3 length: 13 amino acids. The CDR3, as DNA: TGTGCCAGCAGTGGACAGCTCATTCAGCCCCAGCATTTT. Its protein is CASSGQLIQPQHF.

The chain carries TRBV10-3 and TRBJ2-1; perhaps TRBD2 as D (6 bases). Trimming shortened V by 4 bases and J by 9 bases, and 22 bases separated the two germline ends. CDR3 length: 16 residues. Germline V CDR1 and CDR2: ENHRY, SYGVKD. This CDR3 is CAISVEGIGISSEQFF. The DNA for the CDR3 is TGTGCCATCAGTGTGGAGGGGATCGGAATCAGCAGTGAGCAGTTCTTC.

The gene calls are TRBV7-2 and TRBJ2-5; 7 bases align to TRBD2. CDR1 is SGHTA and CDR2 is FQGNSA in the germline V gene. V lost 6 bases to trimming and J lost 2 bases; unmatched junction nucleotides: 9. This CDR3 region has 15 residues. CDR3 protein: CASSSTAGLQETQYF. The CDR3 DNA is TGTGCCAGCAGTTCAACGGCGGGACTACAAGAGACCCAGTACTTC.

As DNA, the CDR3 is TGCGCCAGCAGCTTCGGTAGCGGGAGCCCAGATACGCAGTATTTT. Protein sequence: CASSFGSGSPDTQYF. This rearrangement joins TRBV5-1 to TRBJ2-3, with 9 bases lining up with TRBD2. The V segment lost 2 bases and the J segment 4 bases; nucleotides outside the gene matches: 5. The CDR3 consists of 15 residues. Germline V lookup: CDR1 SGHRS, CDR2 YFSETQ. Supplemented by reference TRBV5-1 and TRBJ2-3, the full variable domain reads KAGVTQTPRYLIKTRGQQVTLSCSPISGHRSVSWYQQTPGQGLQFLFEYFSETQRNKGNFPGRFSGRQFSNSRSEMNVSTLELGDSALYLCASSFGSGSPDTQYFGPGTRLTVL.

V and J are TRBV11-3 and TRBJ2-2; no clear D gene. Germline V gene sequence: CDR1 SGHNT, CDR2 YENEEA. Trimming pared 2 bases from V and 6 bases from J, leaving 1 base between. The CDR3 covers 11 residues. Here the CDR3 reads CASSLSGELFF. The CDR3 nucleotides read TGTGCCAGCAGCTTATCCGGGGAGCTGTTTTTT. Supplemented by reference TRBV11-3 and TRBJ2-2, the full variable domain reads EAGVVQSPRYKIIEKKQPVAFWCNPISGHNTLYWYLQNLGQGPELLIRYENEEAVDDSQLPKDRFSAERLKGVDSTLKIQPAELGDSAVYLCASSLSGELFFGEGSRLTVL.

The rearrangement joins TRBV18 to TRBJ2-3, with 9 bases identical to TRBD2. Germline values: CDR1 KGHSH, CDR2 LQKENI. This CDR3 region has 15 residues. V lost 2 bases to trimming and J lost 3 bases; unmatched junction nucleotides: 3. The CDR3 here is CASSPTSGSTDTQYF. CDR3 in DNA: TGTGCCAGCTCACCAACTAGCGGGTCAACAGATACGCAGTATTTT.

This chain connects TRBV6-6 to TRBJ2-5, with no clear D. This CDR3 spans 15 amino acids. Deletions cut 4 bases from V and 0 bases from J, with 12 bases between. Looked up from germline, CDR1 is MNHNY and CDR2 is SVGAGI (reference sequence). CDR3 DNA: TGTGCCAGCAGTTCCGGAACACAGTACCAAGAGACCCAGTACTTC. Translating gives CASSSGTQYQETQYF.

This clone has just one count. The gene calls are TRBV11-3 and TRBJ2-3; 9 positions match TRBD1. Germline V gene sequence: CDR1 SGHNT, CDR2 YENEEA. Trimming cost V 5 bases and J 5 bases; bases outside gene matches: 2. The CDR3 covers 13 residues. CDR3 coding DNA: TGTGCCAGCAGCCGACAGGGGGGAGATACGCAGTATTTT. It specifies CASSRQGGDTQYF.

The genes are TRBV5-4 and TRBJ2-1; 9 positions match TRBD1. V lost 3 bases, J lost 7 bases, and 8 bases stayed unmatched. Per germline, CDR1 SGHNT and CDR2 YYREEE (reference sequence). The CDR3 consists of 15 residues. The CDR3 DNA follows: TGTGCCAGCAGCTGGGGACAGGGTAGTGGGAATGAGCAGTTCTTC. Translating gives CASSWGQGSGNEQFF.

The gene calls are TRBV30 and TRBJ2-7; TRBD2 aligns across 13 bases. Unmatched junction bases numbered 9, after V lost 7 bases and J lost 12 bases. The CDR3 length is 12 residues. Germline loops: CDR1 GTSNPN, CDR2 SVGIG (reference sequence). This chain's CDR3 is CALRTSGRGLYF. The CDR3 nucleotides are TGTGCCTTAAGGACTAGCGGGAGAGGTCTGTACTTC.

The genes are TRBV2 and TRBJ2-3, with D possibly TRBD2 on 5 matching bases. The germline gives CDR1 SNHLY, CDR2 FYNNEI. This CDR3 comprises 15 residues. V was clipped by 6 bases and J by 6 bases, with 19 bases between them. Written as DNA, the CDR3 is TGTGCCAGCAGGGGAAGGGCGGGCTTCACGGATACGCAGTATTTT. It specifies CASRGRAGFTDTQYF.

CDR3: CASYSSGRDNEQFF. CDR3 sequence (DNA): TGTGCCAGCTATTCTAGCGGGAGGGACAATGAGCAGTTCTTC. The chain uses TRBV19 and TRBJ2-1; TRBD2 agrees at 12 bases. The trim removed 9 bases at V and 5 bases at J, leaving 5 bases unmatched. The CDR3 is 14 amino acids. Germline CDR1 reads LNHDA; CDR2 reads SQIVND (reference sequence).

The CDR3 DNA reads TGTGCCAGCAGCTTAAAAGGGCTGGTACGAGAGACCCAGTACTTC. It encodes CASSLKGLVRETQYF. This chain links TRBV7-3 with TRBJ2-5; D remains unclear. Germline V gives CDR1 SGHTA, CDR2 FQGTGA. V was pared by 1 base and J by 4 bases, with 13 bases between. This CDR3 has 15 amino acids.

The V gene is TRBV28, the J gene TRBJ2-7; 14 nucleotides agree with TRBD2. Trimming cost V 7 bases and J 3 bases; bases outside gene matches: 8. This CDR3 has 16 residues. CDR1 and CDR2 from the germline V gene are MDHEN and SYDVKM. The CDR3, as DNA: TGTGCCAGCAATCCGGCCGGGACTAGCGGGAGCTACGAGCAGTACTTC. Translated: CASNPAGTSGSYEQYF. Combining the CDR3 with reference TRBV28 and TRBJ2-7 gives the whole variable domain DVKVTQSSRYLVKRTGEKVFLECVQDMDHENMFWYRQDPGLGLRLIYFSYDVKMKEKGDIPEGYSVSREKKERFSLILESASTNQTSMYLCASNPAGTSGSYEQYFGPGTRLTVT.

This chain joins TRBV5-1 and TRBJ2-5; D might be TRBD1 (6 bases). The germline CDR1 and CDR2 sequences are SGHRS and YFSETQ. V dropped 1 base and J dropped 10 bases, with 14 bases sitting between them. The CDR3 is 13 amino acids. This chain's CDR3 is CASSLTGSLVQYF. For the CDR3, the DNA is TGCGCCAGCAGCTTGACAGGGTCGCTGGTCCAGTACTTC.